One sample yielded the 28 T cell receptor beta chains listed below, sequenced in a study of cytomegalovirus exposure and HLA in healthy donors. Primers: 60 Vbeta forward and 13 Jbeta reverse. Only in-frame clones appear in the TCRdb table, and some are missing; sequencing was by immunoSEQ multiplex PCR. The sample yields fewer than 110,000 clones, 79% seen once. Sequences were obtained from PBMCs. These receptors originate from a man in his fifties in good health and CMV-seropositive.

This clone was observed once. The chain carries TRBV9 and TRBJ1-1; perhaps TRBD1 as D (6 bases). Germline V lookup: CDR1 SGDLS, CDR2 YYNGEE. Trimming pared 0 bases from V and 1 base from J, leaving 10 bases between. The CDR3 is 15 amino acids. CDR3: CASSVGVRGNTEAFF. CDR3 nucleotide sequence: TGTGCCAGCAGCGTAGGGGTCAGGGGGAACACTGAAGCTTTCTTT.

J is TRBJ1-5 and V is TRBV28, with 7 bases fitting TRBD1. The CDR3 totals 14 residues. V trimming: 5 bases; J trimming: 6 bases; junction bases outside the gene matches: 7. Germline V CDR1 and CDR2: MDHEN, SYDVKM. The CDR3 bases are TGTGCCAGCAGTAACTACAGGGGAAGTCAGCCCCAGCATTTT. Its protein is CASSNYRGSQPQHF.

This chain links TRBV9 with TRBJ2-1; the match to TRBD2 covers 7 bases. The CDR3 consists of 16 residues. The germline V gene encodes CDR1 SGDLS and CDR2 YYNGEE. V gave up 0 bases and J gave up 3 bases; unmatched junction bases: 6. The CDR3 nucleotides read TGTGCCAGCAGCGTAGGGGCGGGAGCTTTCTACAATGAGCAGTTCTTC. This sequence encodes CASSVGAGAFYNEQFF.

V and J are TRBV19 and TRBJ2-7, with 12 bases identical to TRBD2. There are 14 residues in the CDR3. V dropped 6 bases and J dropped 2; count of bases not matched to a gene: 2. The germline V gene has CDR1 LNHDA and CDR2 SQIVND (reference sequence). CDR3 in DNA: TGTGCCAGTAGGGGGACTAGCGGGCCCTACGAGCAGTACTTC. This translates into CASRGTSGPYEQYF.

This chain's CDR3 is CASSQGQVATDNEQFF. The CDR3 DNA sequence: TGTGCCAGCAGCCAAGGGCAGGTGGCAACAGACAATGAGCAGTTCTTC. The chain joins TRBV14 to TRBJ2-1; D is ambiguous. CDR3 length equals 16 residues. The V and J ends lost 1 base and 5 bases respectively, with 15 bases between them. Germline V gives CDR1 SGHDN, CDR2 FVKESK.

This chain uses TRBV27 with TRBJ2-7; 9 bases line up with TRBD2. Germline V gene data show CDR1 as MNHEY and CDR2 as SMNVEV (reference sequence). Trimming at V came to 4 bases and at J to 2 bases, leaving 3 bases not matched to a gene. This CDR3 region has 14 residues. CDR3 in amino acids: CASSYQRGAYEQYF. The CDR3 bases are TGTGCCAGCAGTTATCAGCGGGGGGCCTACGAGCAGTACTTC.

The chain carries TRBV30 and TRBJ2-5, with 9 bases identical to TRBD2. This CDR3 contains 12 residues. After removal of 3 bases from V and 4 bases from J, the junction contained 0 bases not matched to a gene. Germline V gene lookup returns CDR1 GTSNPN and CDR2 SVGIG (reference sequence). CDR3 protein: CAWRTSGETQYF. The CDR3 DNA reads TGTGCCTGGAGGACTAGCGGAGAGACCCAGTACTTC. The full variable domain, rest sourced from reference TRBV30 and TRBJ2-5, is SQTIHQWPATLVQPVGSPLSLECTVEGTSNPNLYWYRQAAGRGLQLLFYSVGIGQISSEVPQNLSASRPQDRQFILSSKKLLLSDSGFYLCAWRTSGETQYFGPGTRLLVL.

The rearrangement uses TRBV19 and TRBJ2-2, with D perhaps matching TRBD1 (5 bases). The V end was cut by 6 bases, the J end by 7 bases, with 15 bases between. Germline CDR1 is LNHDA and CDR2 is SQIVND (reference sequence). The CDR3 totals 14 residues. CDR3 coding DNA: TGTGCCAGTAGCCCTGCAGGGATGAGCGGGGAGCTGTTTTTT. Protein: CASSPAGMSGELFF.

The genes are TRBV5-6 and TRBJ1-2; TRBD1 might be the D (5 bases). V was cut by 0 bases and J by 4 bases, with 16 bases left in between. CDR3 length: 16 residues. The germline gives CDR1 SGHDT, CDR2 YYEEEE. CDR3 amino acids: CASSLVDSLYSYGYTF. CDR3 bases: TGTGCCAGCAGCTTGGTAGACAGCCTTTATTCCTATGGCTACACCTTC.

This rearrangement joins TRBV9 to TRBJ2-1; 13 bases align to TRBD2. Germline CDR1 and CDR2: SGDLS and YYNGEE. The CDR3 covers 16 residues. V trimming: 4 bases; J trimming: 16 bases; junction bases outside the gene matches: 17. For the CDR3, the DNA is TGTGCCAGCAGCTCACCGGGACTAGCGGGATCCTTGCCCGTTTTCTTC. Translating gives CASSSPGLAGSLPVFF.

This clone was seen only a few times. The chain has TRBV30 and TRBJ1-3; D gene unclear. Trimming stripped 2 bases from V and 8 bases from J, with 7 bases between. The CDR3 runs to 11 residues. CDR1 and CDR2 (germline): GTSNPN, SVGIG (reference sequence). The CDR3 loop is CAWSWRDTIYF. CDR3 DNA sequence: TGTGCCTGGAGTTGGCGGGACACCATATATTTT.

V and J are TRBV25-1 and TRBJ2-1; D possibly corresponds to TRBD1 (5 bases). The CDR3 totals 16 residues. V was trimmed by 1 base and J by 2 bases, leaving 12 bases between them. The germline gives CDR1 MGHDK, CDR2 SYGVNS. The CDR3 here is CASSEFRTFTYNEQFF. The CDR3, as DNA: TGTGCCAGCAGTGAATTCAGGACATTCACCTACAATGAGCAGTTCTTC.

This sequence joins TRBV11-2 and TRBJ2-1; 7 bases are a match to TRBD2. V was clipped by 3 bases and J by 6 bases; unmatched bases: 8. This CDR3 has 15 residues. Germline V gene data show CDR1 as SGHAT and CDR2 as FQNNGV. The CDR3 loop reads CASSFGGLVGNEQFF. CDR3 nucleotide sequence: TGTGCCAGCAGCTTCGGTGGACTAGTGGGCAATGAGCAGTTCTTC.

The V gene is TRBV5-4, the J gene TRBJ2-1; D perhaps matches TRBD2 (5 bases). This CDR3 contains 14 residues. The ends were cut back, 4 bases at V and 6 bases at J, with 14 bases in the middle. The V gene's germline CDR1 is SGHNT and CDR2 YYREEE (reference sequence). CDR3 protein: CASSPGIAGNEQFF. DNA of the CDR3: TGTGCCAGCAGCCCCGGGATAGCTGGCAATGAGCAGTTCTTC.

The CDR3 is CASSEEGRRSTDTQYF. CDR3 bases: TGTGCCAGCAGTGAAGAAGGGCGGAGGAGCACAGATACGCAGTATTTT. The V gene is TRBV2, the J gene TRBJ2-3; the D gene is possibly TRBD2 (5 bases). CDR1 and CDR2 (germline): SNHLY, FYNNEI. The germline V and J ends were trimmed by 1 base and 0 bases, with 11 bases remaining between them. The CDR3 length is 16 residues.

This clone was counted between two and nine times. The chain recombines TRBV5-1 with TRBJ2-7; 8 nucleotides agree with TRBD1. Unmatched junction bases numbered 3, after V lost 0 bases and J lost 4 bases. Germline V gives CDR1 SGHRS, CDR2 YFSETQ. The CDR3 spans 14 residues. CDR3 coding DNA: TGCGCCAGCAGCTTGGTCAGGGGGCTGTACGAGCAGTACTTC. Its protein product is CASSLVRGLYEQYF.

The rearrangement joins TRBV27 to TRBJ1-5; D is unclear. Germline V gene data show CDR1 as MNHEY and CDR2 as SMNVEV (reference sequence). The CDR3 sequence is 14 residues long. The germline V and J ends were trimmed by 2 bases and 5 bases, with 10 bases remaining between them. The CDR3 loop is CASSLASGYQPQHF. CDR3 DNA sequence: TGTGCCAGCAGTTTAGCGTCGGGATATCAGCCCCAGCATTTT.

The chain has TRBV7-6 and TRBJ2-5, with no clear D. With the DNA end fitting TRBJ2-7 better, the J assignment may be wrong. The CDR3 is made up of 15 amino acids. Germline V gene sequence: CDR1 SGHVS, CDR2 FNYEAQ. For the CDR3, the DNA is TGTGCCAGCAGCTTAGAGACACTGAGCTCCTACGAGCAGTACTTC. Its translation is CASSLETLSSYEQYF.

This chain links TRBV27 with TRBJ1-2; D possibly corresponds to TRBD1 (6 bases). In germline, CDR1 is MNHEY, CDR2 SMNVEV (reference sequence). The CDR3 contains 13 residues. Deletions cut 3 bases from V and 2 bases from J, with 7 bases between. The CDR3 DNA reads as TGTGCCAGCAGTTTTACAGGGAACTATGGCTACACCTTC. Translated: CASSFTGNYGYTF.

The chain is built from TRBV30 and TRBJ2-1; D might be TRBD2 (6 bases). The CDR3 loop spans 13 amino acids. V lost 4 bases to trimming and J lost 4 bases, with 11 bases between them. Per the germline V gene, CDR1 is GTSNPN and CDR2 is SVGIG (reference sequence). The CDR3 DNA sequence: TGTGCCTGGATGGCGGGGACGTACAATGAGCAGTTCTTC. It is translated as CAWMAGTYNEQFF.

The V and J genes are TRBV19 and TRBJ2-3; tentatively, D is TRBD1 (5 bases). V gave up 1 base and J gave up 0 bases, with 8 bases separating them. Germline lookup yields CDR1 LNHDA and CDR2 SQIVND (reference sequence). This CDR3 spans 15 amino acids. CDR3 in DNA: TGTGCCAGTAGTATAGCAGGGAAAAGCACAGATACGCAGTATTTT. Its translation is CASSIAGKSTDTQYF.

The chain carries TRBV28 and TRBJ2-7; TRBD1 matches at 8 bases. The CDR3 sequence is 13 residues long. Unmatched junction bases numbered 7, after V lost 7 bases and J lost 5 bases. Germline assignment: CDR1 MDHEN and CDR2 SYDVKM. CDR3 region: CASTPGGIDEQYF. The CDR3 bases are TGTGCCAGCACCCCAGGGGGCATCGACGAGCAGTACTTC.

This chain links TRBV9 with TRBJ1-3, with a tentative D call TRBD1 (5 bases). Germline values: CDR1 SGDLS, CDR2 YYNGEE. Trimming removed 7 bases from V and 0 bases from J, with 17 bases in between. The CDR3 covers 16 residues. CDR3 DNA sequence: TGTGCCAGCGCTACAGGTGGGGTTACCTCTGGAAACACCATATATTTT. It is translated as CASATGGVTSGNTIYF.

The chain links TRBV18 to TRBJ1-1; 8 bases fit TRBD1. Germline V CDR1 and CDR2: KGHSH, LQKENI. With 3 bases clipped from V and 3 bases from J, the junction kept 12 bases outside the gene matches. This CDR3 contains 17 residues. This CDR3 is CASSPLPGGAGDTEAFF. DNA for the CDR3: TGTGCCAGCTCACCCCTCCCAGGGGGCGCTGGGGACACTGAAGCTTTCTTT.

CDR3 coding DNA: TGTGCCAGCAGCTTAGGCCTAACGGGGGGCGGCTACGAGCAGTACTTC. Amino acid sequence: CASSLGLTGGGYEQYF. The chain recombines TRBV13 with TRBJ2-7; TRBD2 might be the D (7 bases). The length of the CDR3 is 16 residues. In germline, CDR1 is PRHDT, CDR2 FYEKMQ (reference sequence). Trimming removed 0 bases from V and 3 bases from J, with 15 bases in between.

V is TRBV7-2 and J is TRBJ1-5, with D possibly TRBD1 on 6 matching bases. The CDR3 spans 15 residues. The germline V gene encodes CDR1 SGHTA and CDR2 FQGNSA. Trimming cost V 5 bases and J 4 bases, with 15 bases left between them. The CDR3 sequence is CASSLQGRLNQPQHF. In DNA form, the CDR3 reads TGTGCCAGCAGCCTACAGGGTCGGCTAAATCAGCCCCAGCATTTT.

This clone was counted only a few times. V and J are TRBV10-2 and TRBJ1-2, with D perhaps TRBD1 (6 bases). Trimming took off 2 bases at V and 6 bases at J, with 13 bases between the two ends. The germline V gene has CDR1 WSHSY and CDR2 SAAADI. This CDR3 region has 14 residues. The CDR3 DNA reads as TGCGCCAGCAGTGAGGCCCAGGGGTCACATGGCTACACCTTC. It encodes CASSEAQGSHGYTF.

V is TRBV7-2 and J is TRBJ1-2; D is unclear. The CDR3 has 16 amino acids. Per germline, CDR1 SGHTA and CDR2 FQGNSA. V lost 6 bases to trimming and J lost 3 bases, with 20 bases between them. The CDR3 reads CASSRAAGVLYYGYTF. CDR3 sequence (DNA): TGTGCCAGCAGTCGGGCGGCGGGAGTTCTGTACTATGGCTACACCTTC.